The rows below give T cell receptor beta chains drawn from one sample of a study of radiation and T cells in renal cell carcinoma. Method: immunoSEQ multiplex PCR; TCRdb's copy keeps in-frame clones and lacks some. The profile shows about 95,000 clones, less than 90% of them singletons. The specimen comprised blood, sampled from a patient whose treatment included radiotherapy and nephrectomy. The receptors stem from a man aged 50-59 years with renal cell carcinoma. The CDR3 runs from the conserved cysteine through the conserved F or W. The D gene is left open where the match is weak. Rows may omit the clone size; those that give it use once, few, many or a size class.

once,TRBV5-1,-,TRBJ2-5,TGCGCCAGCAGCTTGGGACCCACGACGGCGGAGACCCAGTACTTC,CASSLGPTTAETQYF
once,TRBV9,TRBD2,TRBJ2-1,TGTGCCAGCACCTCGTCGGCAACTAGCGGGGCTAATGAGCAGTTCTTC,CASTSSATSGANEQFF
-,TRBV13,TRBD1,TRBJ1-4,TGTGCCAGCAGCGACCGACAGGGGGTGGTTGAAAAACTGTTTTTT,CASSDRQGVVEKLFF
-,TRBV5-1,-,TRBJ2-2,TGCGCCAGCAAAGTAGGCTCGGGGGATTTGAACACCGGGGAGCTGTTTTTT,CASKVGSGDLNTGELFF
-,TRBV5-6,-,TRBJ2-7,TGTGCCAGCAGCCCGAGTCAGGGAGTTTACTACGAGCAGTACTTC,CASSPSQGVYYEQYF
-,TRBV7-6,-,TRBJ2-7,TGTGCCAGCAGCTTAGATCCTGACACCTACGAGCAGTACTTC,CASSLDPDTYEQYF
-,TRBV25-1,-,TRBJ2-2,TGTGCCAGCAAAAAACAGGGACTAATCAACACCGGGGAGCTGTTTTTT,CASKKQGLINTGELFF
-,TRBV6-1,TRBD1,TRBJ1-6,TGTGCCAGCAAGCCGGGACAGGGGTTCAGTTCACCCCTCCACTTT,CASKPGQGFSSPLHF
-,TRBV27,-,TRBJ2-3,TGTGCCAGCAGTCTCCGATTTATAGATACGCAGTATTTT,CASSLRFIDTQYF
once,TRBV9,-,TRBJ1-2,TGTGCCAGCAGCGTAGACAGTGCCGGCGGCTATGGCTATACCTTC,CASSVDSAGGYGYTF
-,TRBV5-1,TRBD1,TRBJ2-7,TGCGCCAGCAGCTTGGAGGTATGGACAGGAACCTACGAGCAGTACTTC,CASSLEVWTGTYEQYF
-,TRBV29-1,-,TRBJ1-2,TGCAGCGCTGGGGGATTATATGGCTACACCTTC,CSAGGLYGYTF
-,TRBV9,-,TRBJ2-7,TGTGCCAGCAGCGTAGTAGGGAGTTCTAACGAGCAGTACTTC,CASSVVGSSNEQYF
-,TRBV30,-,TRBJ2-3,TGTGCCTGGAGGCTAACGGCGGGGAGCACAGATACGCAGTATTTT,CAWRLTAGSTDTQYF
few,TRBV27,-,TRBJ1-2,TGTGCCAGCAGTTTGGGTCCAGCTAACTATGGCTACACCTTC,CASSLGPANYGYTF
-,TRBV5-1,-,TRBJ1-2,TGCGCCAGCAGCTATCAACCACCAACAGGGTTAAGTTTGTATGGGTACACCTTC,CASSYQPPTGLSLYGYTF
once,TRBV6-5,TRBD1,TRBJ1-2,TGTGCCAGCAGTTCGACAGGGCTAGGCTATGGCTACACCTTC,CASSSTGLGYGYTF
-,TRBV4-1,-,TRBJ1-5,TGCGCCAGCAGCCAAGGCTTGTTAGGGGGTCAGCCCCAGCATTTT,CASSQGLLGGQPQHF